The source of this T cell receptor (beta chain) is a study of siplizumab effects on memory and regulatory T cells. Findings and caveats of the study: Naive T cells apparently outstripped memory cells in diversity and seemed major alloresponse contributors. A minor share of alloreactive clones matched unstimulated subsets.

The protocol was immunoSEQ multiplex PCR, while the TCRdb copy is restricted to in-frame clones and leaves out a portion. The data show roughly 82,000 clones, about 87% seen once. The J segment lost 3 bases and the V segment lost 5 bases, leaving 6 bases of the junction unmatched. The CDR3 covers 14 residues. Germline lookup yields CDR1 SGHTA and CDR2 FQGNSA. Concerning this clone itself: Its antigen is unidentified.

This clonotype was obtained from a human donor in good health. Sample: Tregs sorted from blood. This sequence joins TRBV7-2 and TRBJ2-7; 8 bases align to TRBD2. The CDR3 region is CASSPSGGSYEQYF. DNA for the CDR3: TGTGCCAGCAGCCCGTCGGGGGGGAGCTACGAGCAGTACTTC.